These T cell receptor beta chains were read from a single sample in a study of identical twins. Via MiXCR, TCRdb re-called the 5' RACE reads, giving one row per CDR3 protein. The table lists approximately 550,000 distinct CDR3 sequences, about a fifth of them singletons, with approximately 0.52% in the top ten. The same data also contributed to another study, on yellow fever vaccine responses in identical twins.

Sequencing used CD4+ T cells sorted from blood. The receptor source for this set is a woman in her late teens or twenties in good health. Both conserved end residues are part of each CDR3. The order of the fields is V gene, J gene, clone size, D gene, CDR3 protein, CDR3 DNA. The D gene is left open where the match is weak. Clone size is shown for a subset of rows, as once, few, many or a class of expanded clone.

V gene: TRBV19; J gene: TRBJ2-7; clone size: .; D gene: TRBD2; CDR3 protein: CASSISSGGTYEQYF; CDR3 DNA: TGTGCCAGTAGTATATCGAGCGGGGGTACCTACGAGCAGTACTTC
V gene: TRBV9; J gene: TRBJ2-1; clone size: .; D gene: .; CDR3 protein: CASAAGPSSYNEQFF; CDR3 DNA: TGTGCCAGCGCTGCGGGACCTTCCTCCTACAATGAGCAGTTCTTC
V gene: TRBV24-1; J gene: TRBJ2-3; clone size: .; D gene: .; CDR3 protein: CATSDFKDTQYF; CDR3 DNA: TGTGCCACCAGTGATTTTAAAGATACGCAGTATTTT
V gene: TRBV20-1; J gene: TRBJ1-1; clone size: few; D gene: .; CDR3 protein: CSASDPRNTEAFF; CDR3 DNA: TGCAGTGCTAGCGACCCTAGGAACACTGAAGCTTTCTTT
V gene: TRBV5-1; J gene: TRBJ1-1; clone size: .; D gene: .; CDR3 protein: CASSLDGRQNTEAFF; CDR3 DNA: TGCGCCAGCAGCTTGGACGGACGGCAGAACACTGAAGCTTTCTTT
V gene: TRBV5-1; J gene: TRBJ1-3; clone size: .; D gene: .; CDR3 protein: CASSEGVQGNTIYF; CDR3 DNA: TGCGCCAGCAGCGAGGGTGTCCAAGGAAACACCATATATTTT
V gene: TRBV5-1; J gene: TRBJ2-3; clone size: .; D gene: .; CDR3 protein: CASSLAPPGEKSTDTQYF; CDR3 DNA: TGCGCCAGCAGCTTGGCCCCCCCGGGAGAGAAAAGCACAGATACGCAGTATTTT
V gene: TRBV5-1; J gene: TRBJ2-1; clone size: few; D gene: TRBD2; CDR3 protein: CASSGRGGVYNEQFF; CDR3 DNA: TGCGCCAGCAGCGGCCGTGGGGGGGTATACAATGAGCAGTTCTTC
V gene: TRBV12-3/TRBV12-4; J gene: TRBJ1-3; clone size: few; D gene: TRBD1; CDR3 protein: CASSWTGVRNTIYF; CDR3 DNA: TGTGCCAGCAGTTGGACAGGGGTTCGAAACACCATATATTTT
V gene: TRBV7-8; J gene: TRBJ2-2; clone size: many; D gene: TRBD2; CDR3 protein: CASSLIVASGNTGELFF; CDR3 DNA: TGTGCCAGCAGCTTAATTGTGGCTAGCGGAAACACCGGGGAGCTGTTTTTT
V gene: TRBV7-9; J gene: TRBJ2-1; clone size: few; D gene: TRBD2; CDR3 protein: CASSKTGLVNEQFF; CDR3 DNA: TGTGCCAGCAGCAAGACGGGACTAGTCAATGAGCAGTTCTTC
V gene: TRBV12-3/TRBV12-4; J gene: TRBJ2-1; clone size: .; D gene: .; CDR3 protein: CASSLKYGREQFF; CDR3 DNA: TGTGCCAGCAGTTTAAAATATGGCCGAGAGCAGTTCTTC
V gene: TRBV28; J gene: TRBJ1-5; clone size: .; D gene: .; CDR3 protein: CATRHGGGQPQHF; CDR3 DNA: TGTGCCACCCGGCACGGAGGAGGTCAGCCCCAGCATTTT
V gene: TRBV10-3; J gene: TRBJ2-3; clone size: .; D gene: TRBD2; CDR3 protein: CAIGLAGRTDTQYF; CDR3 DNA: TGTGCCATAGGACTAGCGGGACGCACAGATACGCAGTATTTT
V gene: TRBV11-2; J gene: TRBJ2-3; clone size: .; D gene: TRBD1; CDR3 protein: CASSLKRGRDTDTQYF; CDR3 DNA: TGTGCCAGCAGCTTAAAAAGGGGGCGAGACACAGATACGCAGTATTTT
V gene: TRBV28; J gene: TRBJ1-1; clone size: .; D gene: TRBD1; CDR3 protein: CASSFAGGNTEAFF; CDR3 DNA: TGTGCCAGCAGTTTTGCAGGGGGCAATACTGAAGCTTTCTTT
V gene: TRBV6-5; J gene: TRBJ2-7; clone size: few; D gene: .; CDR3 protein: CASSLPGRTYEQYF; CDR3 DNA: TGTGCCAGCAGTTTACCGGGCAGAACCTACGAGCAGTACTTC
V gene: TRBV11-3; J gene: TRBJ2-5; clone size: once; D gene: TRBD2; CDR3 protein: CASSLIGLVETQYF; CDR3 DNA: TGTGCCAGCAGCTTAATCGGACTAGTTGAGACCCAGTACTTC
V gene: TRBV4-2; J gene: TRBJ2-7; clone size: few; D gene: TRBD1; CDR3 protein: CASSQDGDRGDYEQYF; CDR3 DNA: TGTGCCAGCAGCCAAGATGGGGACAGGGGGGACTACGAGCAGTACTTC
V gene: TRBV12-3/TRBV12-4; J gene: TRBJ2-7; clone size: .; D gene: TRBD2; CDR3 protein: CASSSLSGKTYEQYF; CDR3 DNA: TGTGCCAGCAGTTCGCTTAGCGGGAAGACCTACGAGCAGTACTTC
V gene: TRBV10-3; J gene: TRBJ2-2; clone size: few; D gene: .; CDR3 protein: CAISESPRNTGELFF; CDR3 DNA: TGTGCCATCAGTGAGTCTCCGAGGAACACCGGGGAGCTGTTTTTT
V gene: TRBV5-5; J gene: TRBJ2-2; clone size: .; D gene: .; CDR3 protein: CASSLAPGPGTGELFF; CDR3 DNA: TGTGCCAGCAGCTTGGCCCCAGGGCCTGGCACCGGGGAGCTGTTTTTT
V gene: TRBV2; J gene: TRBJ2-2; clone size: few; D gene: .; CDR3 protein: CASIWDANTGELFF; CDR3 DNA: TGTGCCAGCATATGGGACGCGAACACCGGGGAGCTGTTTTTT
V gene: TRBV3-1; J gene: TRBJ2-7; clone size: few; D gene: TRBD2; CDR3 protein: CASSQVVTGGPVYEQYF; CDR3 DNA: TGTGCCAGCAGCCAAGTTGTAACGGGAGGGCCAGTATACGAGCAGTACTTC
V gene: TRBV12-3/TRBV12-4; J gene: TRBJ2-7; clone size: few; D gene: TRBD2; CDR3 protein: CASSPASGLYF; CDR3 DNA: TGTGCCAGCAGTCCAGCTAGCGGTCTGTACTTC
V gene: TRBV19; J gene: TRBJ1-5; clone size: few; D gene: TRBD1; CDR3 protein: CASSMDRGSNQPQHF; CDR3 DNA: TGTGCCAGTAGTATGGACAGGGGGAGCAATCAGCCCCAGCATTTT
V gene: TRBV5-1; J gene: TRBJ1-1; clone size: few; D gene: .; CDR3 protein: CASSLGGWGVPEAFF; CDR3 DNA: TGCGCCAGCAGCTTGGGGGGGTGGGGCGTGCCTGAAGCTTTCTTT
V gene: TRBV7-9; J gene: TRBJ1-6; clone size: .; D gene: .; CDR3 protein: CASSLFNSPLHF; CDR3 DNA: TGTGCCAGCAGCTTATTCAATTCACCCCTCCACTTT
V gene: TRBV2; J gene: TRBJ2-2; clone size: few; D gene: .; CDR3 protein: CAGSGNTGELFF; CDR3 DNA: TGTGCCGGGTCCGGGAACACCGGGGAGCTGTTTTTT
V gene: TRBV5-1; J gene: TRBJ2-7; clone size: few; D gene: TRBD1; CDR3 protein: CASSLMTGEVGEQYF; CDR3 DNA: TGCGCCAGCAGCTTGATGACAGGGGAGGTAGGCGAGCAGTACTTC
V gene: TRBV6-1; J gene: TRBJ1-1; clone size: few; D gene: TRBD1; CDR3 protein: CASSETQDRGNTEAFF; CDR3 DNA: TGTGCCAGCAGTGAAACCCAGGACAGGGGAAACACTGAAGCTTTCTTT
V gene: TRBV5-1; J gene: TRBJ2-2; clone size: .; D gene: TRBD2; CDR3 protein: CASAGTSESANTGELFF; CDR3 DNA: TGCGCCAGTGCCGGGACTAGCGAAAGCGCGAACACCGGGGAGCTGTTTTTT
V gene: TRBV7-8; J gene: TRBJ2-1; clone size: few; D gene: TRBD2; CDR3 protein: CASSLEALAGGNEQFF; CDR3 DNA: TGTGCCAGCAGCTTAGAGGCACTAGCGGGGGGCAATGAGCAGTTCTTC
V gene: TRBV11-3; J gene: TRBJ2-5; clone size: .; D gene: .; CDR3 protein: CASSFNRNQETQYF; CDR3 DNA: TGTGCCAGCAGCTTCAACAGAAACCAAGAGACCCAGTACTTC
V gene: TRBV24-1; J gene: TRBJ2-4; clone size: .; D gene: TRBD1; CDR3 protein: CATSDRDRKNIQYF; CDR3 DNA: TGTGCCACCAGTGATCGGGACAGGAAAAACATTCAGTACTTC
V gene: TRBV24-1; J gene: TRBJ1-4; clone size: few; D gene: .; CDR3 protein: CATSAQGNEKLFF; CDR3 DNA: TGTGCCACCAGTGCACAGGGAAATGAAAAACTGTTTTTT
V gene: TRBV5-1; J gene: TRBJ2-7; clone size: many; D gene: TRBD2; CDR3 protein: CASSLTSGSYEQYF; CDR3 DNA: TGCGCCAGCAGCTTGACTAGCGGCTCCTACGAGCAGTACTTC
V gene: TRBV7-9; J gene: TRBJ2-1; clone size: .; D gene: TRBD2; CDR3 protein: CASSSSGLAGANEQFF; CDR3 DNA: TGTGCCAGCAGCTCCTCGGGACTAGCGGGGGCGAATGAGCAGTTCTTC
V gene: TRBV3-1; J gene: TRBJ2-3; clone size: many; D gene: .; CDR3 protein: CASSQGGSSRDTQYF; CDR3 DNA: TGTGCCAGCAGCCAAGGGGGATCCTCTCGGGATACGCAGTATTTT
V gene: TRBV29-1; J gene: TRBJ2-5; clone size: .; D gene: TRBD2; CDR3 protein: CSVETGTSKVYQETQYF; CDR3 DNA: TGCAGCGTTGAAACCGGGACTAGCAAAGTGTACCAAGAGACCCAGTACTTC
V gene: TRBV27; J gene: TRBJ2-1; clone size: many; D gene: TRBD2; CDR3 protein: CASSPGLARNEQFF; CDR3 DNA: TGTGCCAGCAGCCCTGGACTAGCAAGGAATGAGCAGTTCTTC
V gene: TRBV19; J gene: TRBJ2-2; clone size: few; D gene: TRBD1; CDR3 protein: CASSLDRGENTGELFF; CDR3 DNA: TGTGCCAGTAGTCTGGACAGGGGGGAGAACACCGGGGAGCTGTTTTTT
V gene: TRBV6-5; J gene: TRBJ2-1; clone size: .; D gene: TRBD1; CDR3 protein: CASSYGTGAYNEQFF; CDR3 DNA: TGTGCCAGCAGTTACGGGACAGGGGCCTACAATGAGCAGTTCTTC
V gene: TRBV20-1; J gene: TRBJ2-3; clone size: few; D gene: .; CDR3 protein: CSARIPGQLTDTQYF; CDR3 DNA: TGCAGTGCTAGAATCCCGGGACAACTCACAGATACGCAGTATTTT
V gene: TRBV4-1; J gene: TRBJ2-7; clone size: .; D gene: TRBD2; CDR3 protein: CASSQELAGVGEQYF; CDR3 DNA: TGCGCCAGCAGCCAAGAGCTAGCGGGAGTAGGGGAGCAGTACTTC
V gene: TRBV27; J gene: TRBJ1-6; clone size: .; D gene: TRBD1; CDR3 protein: CASTRGQGAGSPLHF; CDR3 DNA: TGTGCCAGCACCCGGGGACAGGGGGCAGGCTCACCCCTCCACTTT
V gene: TRBV5-1; J gene: TRBJ2-1; clone size: few; D gene: TRBD2; CDR3 protein: CATPGLAGGPSYNEQFF; CDR3 DNA: TGCGCCACCCCTGGACTAGCGGGAGGGCCTTCCTACAATGAGCAGTTCTTC
V gene: TRBV12-5; J gene: TRBJ1-1; clone size: .; D gene: .; CDR3 protein: CASVQNTEAFF; CDR3 DNA: TGTGCTAGTGTCCAAAACACTGAAGCTTTCTTT
V gene: TRBV20-1; J gene: TRBJ2-3; clone size: few; D gene: TRBD2; CDR3 protein: CSASRAGGTDTQYF; CDR3 DNA: TGCAGTGCATCCAGAGCGGGGGGCACAGATACGCAGTATTTT
V gene: TRBV5-1; J gene: TRBJ2-5; clone size: .; D gene: .; CDR3 protein: CASSLGQYEETQYF; CDR3 DNA: TGCGCCAGCAGCTTGGGACAGTATGAAGAGACCCAGTACTTC
V gene: TRBV20-1; J gene: TRBJ2-1; clone size: .; D gene: .; CDR3 protein: CSARRGYGGAYNEQFF; CDR3 DNA: TGCAGTGCAAGGCGCGGGTACGGGGGCGCCTACAATGAGCAGTTCTTC